Shown below are 21 T cell receptor beta chains from a single sample sequenced in a study of shared clonotypes between healthy human individuals. TCRdb's table, derived via immunoSEQ multiplex PCR, lists solely in-frame clones and lacks some. The profile shows 1,500,000 or so clones, approximately 96% of them singletons. The sequencing input was naive CD4+ T cells sorted from blood. The subset is: CD45RA+ positively selected. The receptors shown here come from a man under 40 in good health.

The gene calls are TRBV7-7 and TRBJ2-2, with a weak D call TRBD1 (5 bases). The V end was cut by 2 bases, the J end by 4 bases, with 11 bases between. This CDR3 has 15 residues. In germline, CDR1 is SSHAT, CDR2 FNYEAQ (reference sequence). CDR3 sequence: CASSLLTGATGELFF. CDR3 sequence (DNA): TGTGCCAGCAGCTTACTAACTGGGGCCACCGGGGAGCTGTTTTTT.

The genes are TRBV19 and TRBJ2-3, with TRBD2 identical over 11 bases. V shed 3 bases and J 9 bases; nucleotides not matched to a gene: 11. The CDR3 spans 16 residues. The germline CDR1 and CDR2 sequences are LNHDA and SQIVND (reference sequence). The CDR3 DNA reads as TGTGCCAGTAGTATGACTAGCGGGGCAACGTGGGGGACGCAGTATTTT. Translation: CASSMTSGATWGTQYF. The full variable domain, its missing parts supplied by reference TRBV19 and TRBJ2-3, is DGGITQSPKYLFRKEGQNVTLSCEQNLNHDAMYWYRQDPGQGLRLIYYSQIVNDFQKGDIAEGYSVSREKKESFPLTVTSAQKNPTAFYLCASSMTSGATWGTQYFGPGTRLTVL.

The gene calls are TRBV29-1 and TRBJ1-1, with TRBD1 identical over 7 bases. V was clipped by 7 bases and J by 6 bases; unmatched bases: 5. The CDR3 sequence is 11 residues long. CDR1 is SQVTM, CDR2 ANQGSEA, per germline. CDR3 nucleotides: TGCAGCGGGAACAGGGGCGCTGAAGCTTTCTTT. Amino acid sequence: CSGNRGAEAFF.

The chain uses TRBV10-3 and TRBJ1-1; D perhaps matches TRBD1 (5 bases). V lost 5 bases, J lost 9 bases, and 16 bases lay in between. The CDR3 contains 13 residues. CDR1 and CDR2 from the germline V gene are ENHRY and SYGVKD. CDR3 protein: CAISNQGKGKAFF. The CDR3 nucleotides are TGTGCCATCAGTAACCAGGGTAAGGGAAAAGCTTTCTTT.

This chain connects TRBV11-2 to TRBJ2-3; D is unclear. V dropped 0 bases and J dropped 0 bases, with 13 bases sitting between them. The CDR3 has 17 residues. Germline-derived CDR1 and CDR2 are SGHAT and FQNNGV. The CDR3 sequence: CASSLDPTRSSTDTQYF. The CDR3 bases are TGTGCCAGCAGCTTAGATCCTACCCGGAGCAGCACAGATACGCAGTATTTT.

The CDR3 here is CASSSFVGNSGNTIYF. In nucleotides, the CDR3 is TGTGCCAGCAGCTCTTTTGTGGGGAACTCTGGAAACACCATATATTTT. This chain uses TRBV11-2 with TRBJ1-3; D remains ambiguous. CDR1 and CDR2 (germline): SGHAT, FQNNGV. The CDR3 is 16 residues long. The V gene lost 4 bases and the J gene lost 0 bases, with 13 bases spanning the gap.

This rearrangement joins TRBV18 to TRBJ1-1; no definite D call. Germline V CDR1 and CDR2: KGHSH, LQKENI. The length of the CDR3 is 16 residues. V was shortened by 4 bases and J by 1 base, with 16 bases between the two germline ends. The CDR3 DNA follows: TGTGCCAGCTCACGGACCGGCAGGTGGACGAACACTGAAGCTTTCTTT. Protein: CASSRTGRWTNTEAFF.

This rearrangement joins TRBV5-6 to TRBJ1-5; D possibly corresponds to TRBD1 (6 bases). Germline V gene lookup returns CDR1 SGHDT and CDR2 YYEEEE. Trimming took 4 bases from V and 7 from J, leaving 15 bases between them. The CDR3 has 14 residues. The DNA of the CDR3 is TGTGCCAGCAGCAAGAACAGGGTACAGCAGCCCCAGCATTTT. It yields the protein CASSKNRVQQPQHF.

As regards this clone: No conserved phenylalanine or tryptophan is present at the end of the CDR3, so a read error is the likely explanation. No DNA is shown, since the ends of the CDR3 on it are uncertain; the CDR3 is the one TCRdb lists. The chain uses TRBV18 and TRBJ2-7; the listed D gene, TRBD1, was not tested against the DNA. The CDR3 is 9 residues long, ends included. Germline loops: CDR1 KGHSH, CDR2 LQKENI. CDR3 sequence reads: CASSPIPRL.

V is TRBV7-3 and J is TRBJ1-1; tentatively, D is TRBD1 (5 bases). V was trimmed by 5 bases and J by 1 base, leaving 23 bases between them. CDR3 size: 18 residues. Germline loops: CDR1 SGHTA, CDR2 FQGTGA. In nucleotides, the CDR3 is TGTGCCAGCAGCCGGGGTGGGTCTCTGGTGGGGGAGAACACTGAAGCTTTCTTT. Amino acids: CASSRGGSLVGENTEAFF.

CDR3 sequence: CASSPIGVHTEAFF. The CDR3 DNA sequence: TGCGCCAGCAGCCCGATAGGGGTTCACACTGAAGCTTTCTTT. This chain connects TRBV5-1 to TRBJ1-1; D possibly corresponds to TRBD1 (5 bases). CDR3 length: 14 amino acids. Germline lookup yields CDR1 SGHRS and CDR2 YFSETQ. The V end was cut by 4 bases, the J end by 3 bases, with 13 bases between. The entire variable domain, with the rest obtained from reference TRBV5-1 and TRBJ1-1, is as follows: KAGVTQTPRYLIKTRGQQVTLSCSPISGHRSVSWYQQTPGQGLQFLFEYFSETQRNKGNFPGRFSGRQFSNSRSEMNVSTLELGDSALYLCASSPIGVHTEAFFGQGTRLTVV.

The chain links TRBV6-6 to TRBJ1-2, with D tentatively TRBD1 (6 bases). This CDR3 contains 13 residues. V was trimmed by 4 bases and J by 4 bases, leaving 10 bases between them. Germline assignment: CDR1 MNHNY and CDR2 SVGAGI (reference sequence). CDR3 DNA sequence: TGTGCCAGCAGTTTAAGGACAGTCTATGGCTACACCTTC. Its protein product is CASSLRTVYGYTF.

V is TRBV2 and J is TRBJ1-1, with unresolved D. V lost 8 bases and J lost 4, with 14 bases in between. Per germline, CDR1 SNHLY and CDR2 FYNNEI. The CDR3 consists of 13 residues. The CDR3 region has the DNA TGTGCCAGCCAATCGGCGAGGTCCACTGAAGCTTTCTTT. It is translated as CASQSARSTEAFF.

CDR3 in amino acids: CASSLRVYSNQPQHF. CDR3 nucleotide sequence: TGTGCCAGCAGTTTACGGGTATATAGCAATCAGCCCCAGCATTTT. J is TRBJ1-5 and V is TRBV28; D is unclear. The length of the CDR3 is 15 residues. V gave up 2 bases and J gave up 0 bases, with 8 bases separating them. Germline CDR1 MDHEN, CDR2 SYDVKM.

J is TRBJ1-2 and V is TRBV5-8; TRBD1 matches at 9 bases. Germline values: CDR1 SGHTS, CDR2 YDEGEE. With 7 bases clipped from V and 4 bases from J, the junction kept 17 bases outside the gene matches. CDR3 length: 17 amino acids. The CDR3 protein is CASLFIETGTGIYGYTF. The CDR3 DNA follows: TGTGCCAGCCTATTTATAGAAACCGGGACAGGGATCTATGGCTACACCTTC.

This chain connects TRBV6-1 to TRBJ1-1, with 10 nucleotides matching TRBD1. J lost 3 bases, V lost 4 bases, and 5 bases had no gene match. CDR3 size: 15 residues. Germline CDR1 MNHNS, CDR2 SASEGT. The CDR3 spells CASSGQGAPDTEAFF. In DNA form, the CDR3 reads TGTGCCAGCAGTGGACAGGGGGCGCCGGACACTGAAGCTTTCTTT.

This rearrangement joins TRBV5-1 to TRBJ2-5, with TRBD2 matching 8 bases. J lost 4 bases, V lost 4 bases, and 9 bases had no gene match. Germline CDR1 is SGHRS and CDR2 is YFSETQ. This CDR3 spans 15 amino acids. CDR3 sequence: CASSRLAGVGETQYF. CDR3 in DNA: TGCGCCAGCAGCCGCCTAGCGGGTGTGGGAGAGACCCAGTACTTC.

The V gene is TRBV28, the J gene TRBJ2-3; TRBD2 is a possible D gene (5 bases). Germline V CDR1 and CDR2: MDHEN, SYDVKM. Trimming left V 3 bases short and J 5 bases short, with 15 bases between. There are 15 residues in the CDR3. The CDR3 sequence is CASSLAGSGEDTQYF. The CDR3 DNA is TGTGCCAGCAGTTTGGCTGGGAGCGGTGAAGATACGCAGTATTTT.

V usage is TRBV7-3 and J usage is TRBJ1-2, with 7 positions matching TRBD1. The V and J ends lost 2 bases and 6 bases, in that order; junction bases with no gene match: 9. The CDR3 contains 15 residues. Germline V CDR1 and CDR2: SGHTA, FQGTGA. This chain's CDR3 is CASSLFQDRRHGYTF. The CDR3 DNA is TGTGCCAGCAGCTTATTCCAGGACAGGCGACATGGCTACACCTTC.

The chain carries TRBV6-5 and TRBJ2-7, with 7 positions matching TRBD1. The CDR3 covers 15 residues. Germline CDR1 reads MNHEY; CDR2 reads SVGAGI. After removal of 2 bases from V and 5 bases from J, the junction contained 9 bases not matched to a gene. The CDR3 region is CASSYVVTGSHEQYF. CDR3 coding DNA: TGTGCCAGCAGTTACGTTGTGACAGGGAGCCACGAGCAGTACTTC.

The chain carries TRBV28 and TRBJ1-5; D perhaps matches TRBD1 (5 bases). V lost 5 bases to trimming and J lost 9 bases, with 11 bases between them. The CDR3 has 12 residues. Germline V gene lookup returns CDR1 MDHEN and CDR2 SYDVKM. The CDR3 coding sequence is TGTGCCAGCAGTCGGGGCACAAGGCCCCAGCATTTT. It is translated as CASSRGTRPQHF.